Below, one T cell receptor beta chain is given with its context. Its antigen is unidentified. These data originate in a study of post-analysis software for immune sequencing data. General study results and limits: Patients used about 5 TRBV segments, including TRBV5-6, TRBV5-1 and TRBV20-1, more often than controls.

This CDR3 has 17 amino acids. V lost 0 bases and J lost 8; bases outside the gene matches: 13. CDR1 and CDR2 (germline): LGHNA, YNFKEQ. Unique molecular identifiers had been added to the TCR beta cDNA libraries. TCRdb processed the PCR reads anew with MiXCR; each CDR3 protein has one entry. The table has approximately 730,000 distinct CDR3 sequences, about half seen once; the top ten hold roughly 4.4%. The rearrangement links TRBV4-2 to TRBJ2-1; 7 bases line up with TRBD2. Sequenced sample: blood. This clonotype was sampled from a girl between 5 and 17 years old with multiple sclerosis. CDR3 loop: CASSQDPASGIEDEQFF. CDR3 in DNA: TGTGCCAGCAGCCAAGATCCAGCCAGCGGGATCGAAGATGAGCAGTTCTTC.